This T cell receptor beta chain appears in the sequencing data of a study of molecular identifiers for immune sequencing clone quantification. TCRdb re-derived calls from the PCR reads in MiXCR, one entry per CDR3 protein. This sample has some 580,000 distinct CDR3 sequences; approximately 24% occur once, and the top ten carry 0.6% to 0.9%. Trimming removed 7 bases at V and 5 bases at J, with 21 bases between. The CDR3 has 16 residues. This TCR was recovered from a human donor in good health. Some libraries in this study had Jurkat cell RNA spiked in. The sequenced sample was naive CD8+ T cells from blood, with Jurkat cell RNA spiked in. Subset specified: FACS-sorted CD8+CD4-CCR7+CD45RA+ naive T cells. The genes are TRBV12-3 or TRBV12-4 and TRBJ1-5; TRBD1 might be the D (5 bases). The CDR3, as DNA: TGTGCCAGCACCGACCGGGTAGGGGAAGGGGATCAGCCCCAGCATTTT. As protein: CASTDRVGEGDQPQHF.